This T cell receptor (beta chain) originates from a study of T cell clonality in common variable immunodeficiency. In its sample, this clone was seen many times. The read finishes 3 residues shy of the CDR3 end, and the germline J gene is used to complete it. Generated by immunoSEQ multiplex PCR, the TCRdb table keeps only in-frame clones and is missing some. The table lists tens of thousands of clones, with no singletons. Looked up from germline, CDR1 is SGHAT and CDR2 is FQNNGV. Trimming cost V 4 bases and J 6 bases, with 10 bases left between them. The CDR3 contains 12 residues. The sample was peripheral blood mononuclear cells. This TCR was sampled from a person aged 18 to 75 in good health. V is TRBV11-2 and J is TRBJ2-7; D is perhaps TRBD2 (6 bases). The CDR3 spells CASSWRAGEQYF. The sequenced CDR3 bases are TGTGCCAGCAGCTGGAGGGCGGGCGAG.